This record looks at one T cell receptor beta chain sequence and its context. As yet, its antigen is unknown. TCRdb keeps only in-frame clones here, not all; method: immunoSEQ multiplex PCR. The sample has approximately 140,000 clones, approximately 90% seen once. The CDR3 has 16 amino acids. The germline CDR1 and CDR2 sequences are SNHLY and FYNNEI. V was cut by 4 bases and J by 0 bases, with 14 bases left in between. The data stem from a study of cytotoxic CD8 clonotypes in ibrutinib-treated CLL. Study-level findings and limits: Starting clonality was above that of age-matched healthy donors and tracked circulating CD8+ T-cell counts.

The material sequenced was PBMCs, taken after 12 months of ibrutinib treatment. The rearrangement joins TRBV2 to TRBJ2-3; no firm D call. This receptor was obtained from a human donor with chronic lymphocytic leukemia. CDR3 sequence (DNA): TGTGCCAGCAGTGTTATACCCCACCCAAGCACAGATACGCAGTATTTT. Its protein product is CASSVIPHPSTDTQYF.